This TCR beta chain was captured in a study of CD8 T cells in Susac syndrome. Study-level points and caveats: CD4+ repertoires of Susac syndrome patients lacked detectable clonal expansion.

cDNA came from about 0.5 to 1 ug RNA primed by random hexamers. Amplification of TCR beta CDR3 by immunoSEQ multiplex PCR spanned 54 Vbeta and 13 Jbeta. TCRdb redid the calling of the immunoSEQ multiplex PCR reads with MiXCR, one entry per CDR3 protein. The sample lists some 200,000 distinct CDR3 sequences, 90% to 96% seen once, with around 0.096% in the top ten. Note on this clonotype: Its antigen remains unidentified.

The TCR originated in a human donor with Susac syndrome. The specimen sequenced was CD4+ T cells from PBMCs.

CDR3 loop: CASRNDRGSYEQYF. The CDR3 DNA is TGTGCCAGCAGAAACGACAGGGGGTCCTACGAGCAGTACTTC. The J gene is TRBJ2-7, the V gene TRBV6-6; 9 nucleotides align to TRBD1. This CDR3 is 14 amino acids long. V lost 6 bases and J lost 1; bases outside the gene matches: 4. CDR1 and CDR2 (germline): MNHNY, SVGAGI (reference sequence).